The 28 T cell receptor beta chains in this list originate from one sample, sequenced in a study of OX40 agonist ivuxolimab in advanced cancers. Sequencing was performed with immunoSEQ multiplex PCR; in TCRdb, only in-frame clones are kept and a portion is missing. The table has roughly 60,000 clones, 80% to 90% seen once; the top ten hold roughly 5%. The material sequenced was CD4+ or CD8+ T cells sorted from blood, taken in a trial of the OX40 agonist ivuxolimab. The receptor source for this set is an adult with an advanced solid tumor such as melanoma, head and neck, liver or kidney cancer.

V usage is TRBV7-9 and J usage is TRBJ2-7; TRBD1 agrees at 8 bases. CDR3 length: 14 amino acids. V lost 5 bases, J lost 3 bases, and 6 bases stayed unmatched. Germline CDR1 is SEHNR and CDR2 is FQNEAQ (reference sequence). The CDR3 DNA is TGTGCCAGCAGCCCCCGGGACAGGCGCTACGAGCAGTACTTC. Protein sequence: CASSPRDRRYEQYF.

The V call is TRBV18, the J call TRBJ1-5; D unclear. The CDR3 has 12 residues. CDR1 and CDR2 (germline): KGHSH, LQKENI. With 1 base removed from V and 7 bases from J, the gap between germline ends came to 5 bases. The chain's CDR3 is CASSPLGQPQHF. CDR3 in DNA: TGTGCCAGCTCACCACTCGGGCAGCCCCAGCATTTT.

This chain connects TRBV5-1 to TRBJ1-5; possible D gene TRBD1, 6 bases. V lost 2 bases, J lost 4 bases, and 10 bases lay in between. Germline V lookup: CDR1 SGHRS, CDR2 YFSETQ. The CDR3 spans 14 residues. For the CDR3, the DNA is TGCGCCAGCAGCTTACAGGGATTAAATCAGCCCCAGCATTTT. It translates to CASSLQGLNQPQHF. The full variable domain, rest sourced from reference TRBV5-1 and TRBJ1-5, is KAGVTQTPRYLIKTRGQQVTLSCSPISGHRSVSWYQQTPGQGLQFLFEYFSETQRNKGNFPGRFSGRQFSNSRSEMNVSTLELGDSALYLCASSLQGLNQPQHFGDGTRLSIL.

J is TRBJ1-5 and V is TRBV19; D is ambiguous. There are 14 residues in the CDR3. V gave up 3 bases and J gave up 9 bases, with 15 bases separating them. The germline gives CDR1 LNHDA, CDR2 SQIVND (reference sequence). The CDR3 loop is CASSISAETRPQHF. Written as DNA, the CDR3 is TGTGCCAGTAGTATTTCGGCGGAAACCCGGCCCCAGCATTTT.

DNA for the CDR3: TGTGCCAGCAGTACTAGCGGGAGACCGAGTGAGCAGTACTTC. Its protein product is CASSTSGRPSEQYF. This chain joins TRBV6-1 and TRBJ2-7; 11 bases align to TRBD2. With 5 bases clipped from V and 7 bases from J, the junction kept 7 bases outside the gene matches. Germline lookup yields CDR1 MNHNS and CDR2 SASEGT. The CDR3 covers 14 residues.

The J gene is TRBJ2-1, the V gene TRBV5-1; possibly TRBD1 or TRBD2 for D (5 bases each). The CDR3 spans 15 residues. In germline, CDR1 is SGHRS, CDR2 YFSETQ. V dropped 5 bases and J dropped 4 bases, with 16 bases sitting between them. The CDR3 nucleotides read TGCGCCAGCAGTCAGATCCGAGGGGCGTACAATGAGCAGTTCTTC. This sequence encodes CASSQIRGAYNEQFF.

J is TRBJ2-5 and V is TRBV2; the match to TRBD2 covers 9 bases. Germline V gene sequence: CDR1 SNHLY, CDR2 FYNNEI. V was clipped by 6 bases and J by 5 bases; unmatched bases: 7. CDR3 size: 14 residues. The CDR3 region has the DNA TGTGCCAGCAGAAAAGGTAGCGGGAGTGAGACCCAGTACTTC. This sequence encodes CASRKGSGSETQYF. Complete variable domain (other parts from reference TRBV2 and TRBJ2-5): EPEVTQTPSHQVTQMGQEVILRCVPISNHLYFYWYRQILGQKVEFLVSFYNNEISEKSEIFDDQFSVERPDGSNFTLKIRSTKLEDSAMYFCASRKGSGSETQYFGPGTRLLVL.

This clone was detected a few times. The chain recombines TRBV7-3 with TRBJ2-2; a possible D gene is TRBD2 (6 bases). CDR3 size: 14 residues. Germline CDR1 reads SGHTA; CDR2 reads FQGTGA. Trimming took 5 bases from V and 6 from J, leaving 13 bases between them. CDR3 in DNA: TGTGCCAGCAGCCCACCGGGAGTAGCCGGGGAGCTGTTTTTT. Protein: CASSPPGVAGELFF.

The rearrangement joins TRBV7-3 to TRBJ1-1, with D perhaps TRBD1 (5 bases). CDR1 and CDR2 from the germline V gene are SGHTA and FQGTGA. Trimming cost V 0 bases and J 4 bases, with 12 bases left between them. The CDR3 loop spans 15 amino acids. The CDR3 is CASSLTGGGGTEAFF. CDR3 sequence (DNA): TGTGCCAGCAGCTTAACCGGGGGTGGTGGCACTGAAGCTTTCTTT.

This chain links TRBV7-9 with TRBJ1-3; 7 positions match TRBD1. The CDR3 is made up of 15 amino acids. Germline values: CDR1 SEHNR, CDR2 FQNEAQ (reference sequence). The V gene end was trimmed by 7 bases and the J gene end by 4 bases; junction bases not matched to a gene: 10. The CDR3 reads CASTLRQGRGNTIYF. The CDR3 DNA reads TGTGCCAGCACCCTACGACAGGGACGCGGAAACACCATATATTTT.

The chain links TRBV19 to TRBJ2-2; 10 bases are shared with TRBD1. The V gene's germline CDR1 is LNHDA and CDR2 SQIVND (reference sequence). This CDR3 region has 14 residues. Unmatched junction bases numbered 4, after V lost 9 bases and J lost 3 bases. DNA for the CDR3: TGTGCCAGCCAGACAGGGGGCTACACCGGGGAGCTGTTTTTT. Protein sequence: CASQTGGYTGELFF.

The chain employs TRBV5-4 and TRBJ2-3; 8 positions agree with TRBD1. CDR3 size: 19 residues. V lost 0 bases and J lost 5; bases outside the gene matches: 17. The germline gives CDR1 SGHNT, CDR2 YYREEE (reference sequence). Here the CDR3 reads CASSLGAPGQVTRGDTQYF. The CDR3 bases are TGTGCCAGCAGCTTGGGGGCCCCGGGACAGGTTACTAGGGGAGATACGCAGTATTTT.

V and J are TRBV10-3 and TRBJ2-1, with TRBD1 matching 9 bases. With V trimmed by 0 bases and J by 6 bases, 6 bases remained unmatched. The CDR3 has 16 residues. Per germline, CDR1 ENHRY and CDR2 SYGVKD. CDR3 region: CAISESRTGDINEQFF. CDR3 bases: TGTGCCATCAGTGAGTCCCGGACAGGGGATATCAATGAGCAGTTCTTC.

The chain is built from TRBV2 and TRBJ1-2, with D perhaps matching TRBD1 (5 bases). This CDR3 region has 14 residues. Germline V CDR1 and CDR2: SNHLY, FYNNEI. V shed 6 bases and J shed 8 bases, with 19 bases lying between them. The CDR3 sequence: CASRPLSGADGYTF. The CDR3 bases are TGTGCCAGCAGGCCCCTGTCTGGGGCGGACGGCTACACCTTC.

The J gene is TRBJ1-1, the V gene TRBV11-2; the match to TRBD1 covers 7 bases. Germline trimming cut 1 base from V and 4 bases from J; bases unmatched to any gene: 6. This CDR3 comprises 15 residues. In germline, CDR1 is SGHAT, CDR2 FQNNGV. This CDR3 is CASSLVEGAGTEAFF. The CDR3, as DNA: TGTGCCAGCAGCTTAGTGGAGGGGGCGGGCACTGAAGCTTTCTTT.

The chain employs TRBV10-3 and TRBJ2-3; D is ambiguous. This CDR3 is built from 15 residues. V gave up 2 bases and J gave up 0 bases, with 9 bases separating them. CDR1 ENHRY and CDR2 SYGVKD come from the germline V gene. The CDR3 sequence: CAISEGTLSTDTQYF. In nucleotides, the CDR3 is TGTGCCATCAGTGAGGGAACCCTTAGCACAGATACGCAGTATTTT.

This chain joins TRBV6-5 and TRBJ1-2, with a tentative D call TRBD1 (6 bases). The CDR3 is made up of 12 amino acids. Germline V lookup: CDR1 MNHEY, CDR2 SVGAGI. Trimming left V 6 bases short and J 12 bases short, with 17 bases between. The CDR3 nucleotides read TGTGCCAGCAGCCAGCACAAGGGGGGGGACACCTTC. Translating gives CASSQHKGGDTF.

The V and J genes are TRBV5-1 and TRBJ2-1; 9 positions match TRBD2. Looked up from germline, CDR1 is SGHRS and CDR2 is YFSETQ. CDR3 length: 16 amino acids. Unmatched junction bases numbered 10, after V lost 3 bases and J lost 6 bases. CDR3 sequence reads: CASSSRIAGDINEQFF. CDR3 bases: TGCGCCAGCAGCTCGCGCATAGCGGGAGATATCAATGAGCAGTTCTTC.

CDR3 bases: TGTGCCAGCAGCTCACGGACTAGCGGGGGTTTGGGTGAGCAGTTCTTC. Its translation: CASSSRTSGGLGEQFF. The chain has TRBV6-6 and TRBJ2-1, with 13 bases identical to TRBD2. The V gene's germline CDR1 is MNHNY and CDR2 SVGAGI (reference sequence). The CDR3 is 16 residues long. Trimming removed 6 bases from V and 9 bases from J; junction bases left unmatched: 11.

This chain joins TRBV6-5 and TRBJ2-3; 10 bases align to TRBD2. There are 15 residues in the CDR3. Germline trimming cut 8 bases from V and 4 bases from J; bases unmatched to any gene: 9. Germline CDR1 reads MNHEY; CDR2 reads SVGAGI. CDR3 DNA sequence: TGTGCCAGCTCCCTAGCGGGAGAGCCGGCAGATACGCAGTATTTT. Its translation is CASSLAGEPADTQYF.

This chain joins TRBV19 and TRBJ2-3; the D gene could be TRBD1 or TRBD2 (5 bases each). This CDR3 is built from 12 residues. Trimming removed 3 bases from V and 4 bases from J, with 5 bases in between. The germline V gene encodes CDR1 LNHDA and CDR2 SQIVND (reference sequence). The CDR3 loop is CASSMGADTQYF. CDR3 DNA sequence: TGTGCCAGTAGTATGGGGGCAGATACGCAGTATTTT.

The chain joins TRBV28 to TRBJ1-5, with D unresolved. Looked up from germline, CDR1 is MDHEN and CDR2 is SYDVKM. The CDR3 runs to 16 residues. V dropped 3 bases and J dropped 0 bases, with 12 bases sitting between them. CDR3 in amino acids: CASSFGGTYSNQPQHF. CDR3 bases: TGTGCCAGCAGTTTTGGTGGCACTTATAGCAATCAGCCCCAGCATTTT.

The chain employs TRBV19 and TRBJ1-5, with a weak D call TRBD1 (5 bases). Germline CDR1 LNHDA, CDR2 SQIVND (reference sequence). CDR3 size: 17 residues. With 5 bases removed from V and 3 bases from J, the gap between germline ends came to 20 bases. For the CDR3, the DNA is TGTGCCAGTAGTGTAGGGTCGACAGCCTTATTCAATCAGCCCCAGCATTTT. Amino acids: CASSVGSTALFNQPQHF. The complete variable domain, with remaining parts taken from reference TRBV19 and TRBJ1-5, reads DGGITQSPKYLFRKEGQNVTLSCEQNLNHDAMYWYRQDPGQGLRLIYYSQIVNDFQKGDIAEGYSVSREKKESFPLTVTSAQKNPTAFYLCASSVGSTALFNQPQHFGDGTRLSIL.

This chain joins TRBV7-2 and TRBJ1-1; TRBD1 matches 9 bases. The germline V gene has CDR1 SGHTA and CDR2 FQGNSA. CDR3 length: 14 amino acids. J lost 9 bases, V lost 4 bases, and 9 bases had no gene match. The CDR3 bases are TGTGCCAGCAGCTCTACCCGGGACAGGGTGCAAGCTTTCTTT. It encodes CASSSTRDRVQAFF.

The J gene is TRBJ1-3, the V gene TRBV5-1; 7 nucleotides line up with TRBD1. The V gene's germline CDR1 is SGHRS and CDR2 YFSETQ. With V trimmed by 2 bases and J by 2 bases, 4 bases remained unmatched. The CDR3 contains 15 residues. Here the CDR3 reads CASSLYGTAGNTIYF. The CDR3 region has the DNA TGCGCCAGCAGCTTATACGGGACAGCTGGAAACACCATATATTTT.

In this sample, this clone turned up once. This sequence joins TRBV4-2 and TRBJ1-4; 7 bases align to TRBD1. The CDR3 is 15 amino acids. After removal of 2 bases from V and 3 bases from J, the junction contained 3 bases not matched to a gene. Germline V lookup: CDR1 LGHNA, CDR2 YNFKEQ. Here the CDR3 DNA reads TGTGCCAGCAGCCAACCCGGGACAGCTAATGAAAAACTGTTTTTT. It yields the protein CASSQPGTANEKLFF.

The chain links TRBV9 to TRBJ2-5, with a weak D call TRBD2 (6 bases). V was trimmed by 3 bases and J by 0 bases, leaving 15 bases between them. CDR3 length: 16 amino acids. Germline V CDR1 and CDR2: SGDLS, YYNGEE. The CDR3 DNA is TGTGCCAGCAGCGGCCTCGGGACTTCGTACCAAGAGACCCAGTACTTC. Amino acid sequence: CASSGLGTSYQETQYF. Variable domain in full (rest from reference TRBV9 and TRBJ2-5): DSGVTQTPKHLITATGQRVTLRCSPRSGDLSVYWYQQSLDQGLQFLIQYYNGEERAKGNILERFSAQQFPDLHSELNLSSLELGDSALYFCASSGLGTSYQETQYFGPGTRLLVL.

The chain uses TRBV9 and TRBJ2-1, with 9 bases lining up with TRBD2. V shed 3 bases and J 7 bases; nucleotides not matched to a gene: 8. The CDR3 has 15 residues. Germline V gene data show CDR1 as SGDLS and CDR2 as YYNGEE. The CDR3 loop is CASSGGSGSGNEQFF. The CDR3 DNA reads as TGTGCCAGCAGCGGCGGTAGCGGGAGTGGGAATGAGCAGTTCTTC.